This passage covers 2 T cell receptor beta chains from one sample sequenced in a study of T cell responses to AZD1222 COVID-19 vaccine. This table comes from immunoSEQ multiplex PCR, and its TCRdb copy is limited to in-frame clones, with some not included. The top ten clones hold roughly 1.7% of a sample with 140,000 to 150,000 clones, approximately 89% of them seen once. The sequences come from peripheral blood, collected 28 days after the second AZD1222 dose. These receptors originate from an adult who received the AZD1222 COVID-19 vaccine.

This rearrangement joins TRBV18 to TRBJ2-7; a possible D gene is TRBD1 (5 bases). Trimming pared 3 bases from V and 2 bases from J, leaving 5 bases between. Germline loops: CDR1 KGHSH, CDR2 LQKENI. The CDR3 has 12 residues. The CDR3 protein is CASSPTAYEQYF. Here the CDR3 DNA reads TGTGCCAGCTCACCGACAGCCTACGAGCAGTACTTC.

The chain has TRBV30 and TRBJ1-1; D remains ambiguous. Trimming left V 3 bases short and J 0 bases short, with 8 bases between. The CDR3 runs 13 residues. The V gene's germline CDR1 is GTSNPN and CDR2 SVGIG (reference sequence). CDR3 amino acids: CAWRTRMNTEAFF. CDR3 bases: TGTGCCTGGAGGACACGGATGAACACTGAAGCTTTCTTT.